The 10 T cell receptor beta chains in this list originate from one sample, sequenced in a study of blood T cell repertoires in COVID-19. Sequencing was performed with immunoSEQ multiplex PCR; in TCRdb, only in-frame clones are kept and a portion is missing. The table has under 500,000 clones, 87% seen once. The specimen was PBMCs or T cells enriched from blood (not recorded which). The source of these receptors is a woman aged 18-29 years with acute COVID-19.

The chain employs TRBV9 and TRBJ2-2; 10 bases line up with TRBD2. The germline gives CDR1 SGDLS, CDR2 YYNGEE. J was trimmed by 5 bases and V by 0 bases; bases with no gene match: 4. The CDR3 sequence is 16 residues long. DNA of the CDR3: TGTGCCAGCAGCGTAGGGACTAGCGGTTTGACCGGGGAGCTGTTTTTT. Translated: CASSVGTSGLTGELFF.

The chain employs TRBV28 and TRBJ2-7; 14 positions agree with TRBD2. This CDR3 has 14 amino acids. The V gene's germline CDR1 is MDHEN and CDR2 SYDVKM. V shed 6 bases and J 3 bases; nucleotides not matched to a gene: 1. The CDR3 protein is CASRGTSGSYEQYF. For the CDR3, the DNA is TGTGCCAGCAGGGGGACTAGCGGGAGCTACGAGCAGTACTTC.

This chain connects TRBV11-1 to TRBJ1-4; 7 nucleotides match TRBD1. The CDR3 covers 14 residues. V was pared by 5 bases and J by 8 bases, with 8 bases of the junction left unmatched. The V gene's germline CDR1 is SGHAT and CDR2 FQDESV (reference sequence). CDR3 protein: CASSPTDRTEKLFF. For the CDR3, the DNA is TGTGCCAGCAGCCCAACGGACAGGACCGAAAAACTGTTTTTT.

The chain is built from TRBV6-1 and TRBJ2-5, with D hard to call. Deletions cut 2 bases from V and 4 bases from J, with 14 bases between. The germline V gene encodes CDR1 MNHNS and CDR2 SASEGT. The CDR3 extends over 15 amino acids. This CDR3 reads CASSERSGPPETQYF. In DNA form, the CDR3 reads TGTGCCAGCAGTGAACGTTCAGGCCCCCCAGAGACCCAGTACTTC.

The V call is TRBV29-1, the J call TRBJ1-3; D might be TRBD1 (5 bases). The V end was cut by 6 bases, the J end by 4 bases, with 19 bases between. Germline CDR1 and CDR2: SQVTM and ANQGSEA. The CDR3 covers 15 residues. This chain's CDR3 is CSVGSWQGSGNTIYF. As DNA, the CDR3 is TGCAGCGTCGGGAGTTGGCAGGGTTCAGGAAACACCATATATTTT.

This chain links TRBV28 with TRBJ2-7; weak D call: TRBD1 (6 bases). Trimming left V 6 bases short and J 4 bases short, with 13 bases between. Germline values: CDR1 MDHEN, CDR2 SYDVKM. This CDR3 contains 13 residues. CDR3 protein: CASREQGTYEQYF. The DNA for the CDR3 is TGTGCCAGCAGGGAACAGGGTACGTACGAGCAGTACTTC. The full variable domain, completed using reference TRBV28 and TRBJ2-7, is DVKVTQSSRYLVKRTGEKVFLECVQDMDHENMFWYRQDPGLGLRLIYFSYDVKMKEKGDIPEGYSVSREKKERFSLILESASTNQTSMYLCASREQGTYEQYFGPGTRLTVT.

The chain joins TRBV29-1 to TRBJ1-2; no clear D gene. The CDR3 sequence is 13 residues long. Germline CDR1 and CDR2: SQVTM and ANQGSEA. V lost 5 bases, J lost 7 bases, and 17 bases lay in between. Here the CDR3 reads CSVLGGLNSGYTF. In DNA, the CDR3 is TGCAGCGTTCTGGGAGGGCTAAATTCTGGCTACACCTTC.

V gene TRBV5-1 combines with J gene TRBJ1-2; D perhaps matches TRBD1 (6 bases). CDR3 length equals 15 residues. V gave up 4 bases and J gave up 1 base, with 14 bases separating them. CDR1 and CDR2 from the germline V gene are SGHRS and YFSETQ. The CDR3 region is CASSQPWTDNYGYTF. CDR3 DNA sequence: TGCGCCAGCAGCCAACCGTGGACAGATAACTATGGCTACACCTTC.

The rearrangement joins TRBV5-4 to TRBJ1-4; TRBD1 agrees at 10 bases. The V gene end was trimmed by 4 bases and the J gene end by 8 bases; junction bases not matched to a gene: 5. There are 14 residues in the CDR3. Looked up from germline, CDR1 is SGHNT and CDR2 is YYREEE (reference sequence). CDR3 loop: CASSQGQGIEKLFF. Here the CDR3 DNA reads TGTGCCAGCAGCCAGGGACAGGGGATAGAAAAACTGTTTTTT. Based on the CDR3 plus reference TRBV5-4 and TRBJ1-4, the full variable domain is ETGVTQSPTHLIKTRGQQVTLRCSSQSGHNTVSWYQQALGQGPQFIFQYYREEENGRGNFPPRFSGLQFPNYSSELNVNALELDDSALYLCASSQGQGIEKLFFGSGTQLSVL.

Only one count was recorded for this clone. This chain joins TRBV7-8 and TRBJ1-6; 7 positions match TRBD1. After removal of 5 bases from V and 5 bases from J, the junction contained 9 bases not matched to a gene. Germline V gives CDR1 SGHVS, CDR2 FQNEAQ. The length of the CDR3 is 16 residues. The CDR3 spells CASSRDRVEDNSPLHF. As DNA, the CDR3 is TGTGCCAGCAGCCGTGACAGGGTGGAGGATAATTCACCCCTCCACTTT.